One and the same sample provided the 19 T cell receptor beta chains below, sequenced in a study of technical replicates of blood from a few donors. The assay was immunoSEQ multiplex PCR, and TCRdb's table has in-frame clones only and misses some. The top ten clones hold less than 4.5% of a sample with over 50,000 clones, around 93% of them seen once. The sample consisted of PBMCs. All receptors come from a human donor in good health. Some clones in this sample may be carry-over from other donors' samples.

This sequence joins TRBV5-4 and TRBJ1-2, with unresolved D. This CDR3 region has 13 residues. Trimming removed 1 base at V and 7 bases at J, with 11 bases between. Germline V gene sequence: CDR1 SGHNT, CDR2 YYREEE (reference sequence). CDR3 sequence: CASSLTGPLGYTF. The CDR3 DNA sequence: TGTGCCAGCAGCTTGACGGGTCCTCTTGGCTACACCTTC.

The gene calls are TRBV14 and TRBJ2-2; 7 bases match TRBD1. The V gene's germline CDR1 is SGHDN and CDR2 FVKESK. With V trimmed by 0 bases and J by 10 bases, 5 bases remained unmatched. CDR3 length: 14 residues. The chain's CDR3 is CASSQEHRGMELFF. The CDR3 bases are TGTGCCAGCAGCCAAGAACACAGGGGTATGGAGCTGTTTTTT.

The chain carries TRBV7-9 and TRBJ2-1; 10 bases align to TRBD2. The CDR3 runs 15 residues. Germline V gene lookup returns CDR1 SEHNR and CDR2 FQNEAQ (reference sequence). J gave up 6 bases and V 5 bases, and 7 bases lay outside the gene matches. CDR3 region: CASSVRLAGINEQFF. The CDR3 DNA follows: TGTGCCAGCAGCGTGAGACTAGCGGGCATCAATGAGCAGTTCTTC.

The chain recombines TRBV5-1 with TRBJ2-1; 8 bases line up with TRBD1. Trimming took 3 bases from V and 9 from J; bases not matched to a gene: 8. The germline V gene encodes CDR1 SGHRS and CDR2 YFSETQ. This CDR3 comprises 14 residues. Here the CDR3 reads CASSSGLDRVEQFF. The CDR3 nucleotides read TGCGCCAGCAGCTCCGGACTGGACAGGGTTGAGCAGTTCTTC. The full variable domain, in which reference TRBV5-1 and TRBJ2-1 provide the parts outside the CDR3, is KAGVTQTPRYLIKTRGQQVTLSCSPISGHRSVSWYQQTPGQGLQFLFEYFSETQRNKGNFPGRFSGRQFSNSRSEMNVSTLELGDSALYLCASSSGLDRVEQFFGPGTRLTVL.

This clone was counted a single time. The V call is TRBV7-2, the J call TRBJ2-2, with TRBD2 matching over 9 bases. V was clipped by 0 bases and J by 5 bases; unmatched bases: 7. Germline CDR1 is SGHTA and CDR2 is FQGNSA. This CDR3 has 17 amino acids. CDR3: CASSLARAGGWTGELFF. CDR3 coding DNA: TGTGCCAGCAGCTTAGCGCGAGCGGGGGGTTGGACCGGGGAGCTGTTTTTT. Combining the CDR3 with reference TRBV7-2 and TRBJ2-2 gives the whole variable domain GAGVSQSPSNKVTEKGKDVELRCDPISGHTALYWYRQSLGQGLEFLIYFQGNSAPDKSGLPSDRFSAERTGGSVSTLTIQRTQQEDSAVYLCASSLARAGGWTGELFFGEGSRLTVL.

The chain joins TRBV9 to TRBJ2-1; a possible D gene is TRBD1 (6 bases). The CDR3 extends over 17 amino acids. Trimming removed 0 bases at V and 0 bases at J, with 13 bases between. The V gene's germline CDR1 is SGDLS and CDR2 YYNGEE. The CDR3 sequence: CASSVGLQGSSYNEQFF. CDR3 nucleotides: TGTGCCAGCAGCGTAGGATTGCAGGGGAGCTCCTACAATGAGCAGTTCTTC.

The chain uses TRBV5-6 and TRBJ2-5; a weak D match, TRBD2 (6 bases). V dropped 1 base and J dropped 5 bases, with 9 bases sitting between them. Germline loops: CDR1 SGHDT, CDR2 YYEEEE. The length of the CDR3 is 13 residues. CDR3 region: CASSLSGGETQYF. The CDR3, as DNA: TGTGCCAGCAGCTTGAGTGGGGGGGAGACCCAGTACTTC. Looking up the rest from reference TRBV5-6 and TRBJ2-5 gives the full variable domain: DAGVTQSPTHLIKTRGQQVTLRCSPKSGHDTVSWYQQALGQGPQFIFQYYEEEERQRGNFPDRFSGHQFPNYSSELNVNALLLGDSALYLCASSLSGGETQYFGPGTRLLVL.

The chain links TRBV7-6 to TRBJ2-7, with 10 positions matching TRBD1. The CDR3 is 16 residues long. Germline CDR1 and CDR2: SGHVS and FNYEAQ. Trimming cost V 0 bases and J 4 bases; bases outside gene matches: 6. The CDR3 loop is CASSLAPGQGGYEQYF. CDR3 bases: TGTGCCAGCAGCTTAGCGCCAGGACAGGGGGGGTACGAGCAGTACTTC.

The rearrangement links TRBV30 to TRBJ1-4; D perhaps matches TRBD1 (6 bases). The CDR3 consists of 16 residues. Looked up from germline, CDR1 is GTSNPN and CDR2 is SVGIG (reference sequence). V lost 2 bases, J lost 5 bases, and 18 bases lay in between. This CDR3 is CAWSRQGQLLNEKLFF. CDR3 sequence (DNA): TGTGCCTGGAGTCGTCAAGGACAGTTACTAAATGAAAAACTGTTTTTT.

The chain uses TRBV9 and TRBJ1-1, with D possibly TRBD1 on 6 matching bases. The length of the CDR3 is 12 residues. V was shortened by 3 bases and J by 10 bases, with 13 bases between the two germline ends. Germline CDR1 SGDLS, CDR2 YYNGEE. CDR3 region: CASSAQGGAAFF. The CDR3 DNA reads TGTGCCAGCAGCGCCCAAGGGGGGGCAGCTTTCTTT.

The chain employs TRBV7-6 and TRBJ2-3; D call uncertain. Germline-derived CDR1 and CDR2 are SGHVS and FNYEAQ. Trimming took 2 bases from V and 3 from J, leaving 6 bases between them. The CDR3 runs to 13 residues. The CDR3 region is CASSLYSTDTQYF. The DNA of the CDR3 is TGTGCCAGCAGCTTATACAGTACAGATACGCAGTATTTT. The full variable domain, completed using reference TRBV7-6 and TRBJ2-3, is GAGVSQSPRYKVTKRGQDVALRCDPISGHVSLYWYRQALGQGPEFLTYFNYEAQQDKSGLPNDRFSAERPEGSISTLTIQRTEQRDSAMYRCASSLYSTDTQYFGPGTRLTVL.

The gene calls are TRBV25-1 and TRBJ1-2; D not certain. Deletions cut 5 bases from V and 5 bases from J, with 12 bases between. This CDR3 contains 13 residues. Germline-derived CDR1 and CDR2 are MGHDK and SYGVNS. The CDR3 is CASSKAGPYGYTF. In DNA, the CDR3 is TGTGCCAGCAGTAAGGCAGGTCCTTATGGCTACACCTTC.

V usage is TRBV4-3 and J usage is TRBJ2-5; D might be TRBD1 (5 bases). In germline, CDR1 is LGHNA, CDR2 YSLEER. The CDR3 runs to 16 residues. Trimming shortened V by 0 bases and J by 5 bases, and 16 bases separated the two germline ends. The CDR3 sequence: CASSQDGRGQGETQYF. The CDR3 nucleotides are TGCGCCAGCAGCCAAGATGGAAGGGGTCAAGGGGAGACCCAGTACTTC.

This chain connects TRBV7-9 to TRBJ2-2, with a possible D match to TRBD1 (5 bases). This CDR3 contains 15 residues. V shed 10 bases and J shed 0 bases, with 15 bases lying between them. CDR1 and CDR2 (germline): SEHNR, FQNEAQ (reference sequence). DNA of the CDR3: TGTGCCACCGGCTCGGCAGGGCCGAACACCGGGGAGCTGTTTTTT. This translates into CATGSAGPNTGELFF.

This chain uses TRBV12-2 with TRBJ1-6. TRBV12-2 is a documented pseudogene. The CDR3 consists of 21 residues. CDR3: CASRLLITGSACFSYNSPLHF. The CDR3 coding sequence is TGTGCAAGTCGCTTACTTATCACGGGAAGCGCATGCTTCTCCTATAATTCACCCCTCCACTTT.

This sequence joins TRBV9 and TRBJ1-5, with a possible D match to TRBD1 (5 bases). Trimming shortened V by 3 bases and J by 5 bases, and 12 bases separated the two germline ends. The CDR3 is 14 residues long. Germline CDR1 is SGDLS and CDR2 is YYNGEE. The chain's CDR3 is CASSASSRDQPQHF. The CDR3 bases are TGTGCCAGCAGCGCATCGAGCAGGGATCAGCCCCAGCATTTT. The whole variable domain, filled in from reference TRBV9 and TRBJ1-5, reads DSGVTQTPKHLITATGQRVTLRCSPRSGDLSVYWYQQSLDQGLQFLIQYYNGEERAKGNILERFSAQQFPDLHSELNLSSLELGDSALYFCASSASSRDQPQHFGDGTRLSIL.

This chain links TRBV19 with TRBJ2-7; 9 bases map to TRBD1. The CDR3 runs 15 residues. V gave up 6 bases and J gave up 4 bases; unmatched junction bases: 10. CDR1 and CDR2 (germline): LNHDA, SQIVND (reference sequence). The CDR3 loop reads CASRPGQGYLYEQYF. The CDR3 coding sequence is TGTGCCAGTAGGCCGGGACAGGGATATCTATACGAGCAGTACTTC.

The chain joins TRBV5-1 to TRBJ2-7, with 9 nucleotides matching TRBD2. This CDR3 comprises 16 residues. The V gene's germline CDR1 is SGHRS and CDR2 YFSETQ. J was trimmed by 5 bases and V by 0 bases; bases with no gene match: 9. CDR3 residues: CASSLGGTSYSHEQYF. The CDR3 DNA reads TGCGCCAGCAGCTTGGGGGGGACTAGCTATTCCCACGAGCAGTACTTC.

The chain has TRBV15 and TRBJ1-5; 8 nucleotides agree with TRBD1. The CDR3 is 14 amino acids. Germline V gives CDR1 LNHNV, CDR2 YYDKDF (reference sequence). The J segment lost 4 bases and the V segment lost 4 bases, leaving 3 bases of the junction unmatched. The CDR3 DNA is TGTGCCACCAGCACGGGACAGGAAAATCAGCCCCAGCATTTT. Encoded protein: CATSTGQENQPQHF.